Listed below are T cell receptor beta chains from one sample, sequenced in a study of CD8 T cells in Susac syndrome. TCRdb redid the calling of the immunoSEQ multiplex PCR reads with MiXCR, one entry per CDR3 protein. The sample lists roughly 220,000 distinct CDR3 sequences; 94% were seen once. The sequenced sample was CD4+ T cells from PBMCs. The receptors shown here come from a human donor with Susac syndrome. The CDR3 runs from the conserved cysteine through the conserved F or W. D genes are given only for firm matches. The size entry is marked missing in some rows and otherwise reads once, few, many or a size class.

TRBV20-1,TRBJ2-3,TRBD1,-,TGCAGTGCTGTCCCGGGACAGGGATCGGATACGCAGTATTTT,CSAVPGQGSDTQYF
TRBV4-3,TRBJ1-6,-,-,TGCGCCAGCAGCCAAGATCTTGACAGCTCCTATAATTCACCCCTCCACTTT,CASSQDLDSSYNSPLHF
TRBV5-4,TRBJ2-7,-,-,TGTGCCAGCAGCTTGAGACGACGGGCGGAGTACGAGCAGTACTTC,CASSLRRRAEYEQYF
TRBV30,TRBJ2-6,-,once,TGTGCCTGGAGTCCCAGTGGGGCCAACGTCCTGACTTTC,CAWSPSGANVLTF
TRBV5-6,TRBJ2-5,-,-,TGTGCCAGCAGCCGCCCGGGCCTCTCGGAAGAGACCCAGTACTTC,CASSRPGLSEETQYF
TRBV12-3/TRBV12-4,TRBJ1-1,TRBD1,-,TGTGCCAGCAGTCCCCGGGACAGGTCTTCCGAAGCTTTCTTT,CASSPRDRSSEAFF
TRBV29-1,TRBJ1-2,-,-,TGCAGCGTTGAAGATCCAGCGGCGAATGGCTACACCTTC,CSVEDPAANGYTF
TRBV25-1,TRBJ1-6,-,-,TGTGCCAGCAGTGAAATCGGGTCGTTAGGGGAATATAATTCACCCCTCCACTTT,CASSEIGSLGEYNSPLHF
TRBV9,TRBJ2-2,-,-,TGTGCCAGCAGCGTAGGGGACACCGGGGAGCTGTTTTTT,CASSVGDTGELFF
TRBV24-1,TRBJ2-1,-,-,TGTGCCACCAGTGATTCAATTTACAATGAGCAGTTCTTC,CATSDSIYNEQFF
TRBV10-3,TRBJ2-3,TRBD1,-,TGTGCCATCAGTGAAGGACAGGGGGGAACAGATACGCAGTATTTT,CAISEGQGGTDTQYF
TRBV28,TRBJ2-2,TRBD1,-,TGTGCCAGCAGTTTATCAGGGGGCCAGCTCACCGGGGAGCTGTTTTTT,CASSLSGGQLTGELFF
TRBV6-6,TRBJ2-5,-,-,TGTGCCAGCAGTTACTCCAACAGGGAGATCCAAGAGACCCAGTACTTC,CASSYSNREIQETQYF
TRBV27,TRBJ1-2,TRBD1,-,TGTGCCAGCGGATCAGGGGGTAACTATGGCTACACCTTC,CASGSGGNYGYTF